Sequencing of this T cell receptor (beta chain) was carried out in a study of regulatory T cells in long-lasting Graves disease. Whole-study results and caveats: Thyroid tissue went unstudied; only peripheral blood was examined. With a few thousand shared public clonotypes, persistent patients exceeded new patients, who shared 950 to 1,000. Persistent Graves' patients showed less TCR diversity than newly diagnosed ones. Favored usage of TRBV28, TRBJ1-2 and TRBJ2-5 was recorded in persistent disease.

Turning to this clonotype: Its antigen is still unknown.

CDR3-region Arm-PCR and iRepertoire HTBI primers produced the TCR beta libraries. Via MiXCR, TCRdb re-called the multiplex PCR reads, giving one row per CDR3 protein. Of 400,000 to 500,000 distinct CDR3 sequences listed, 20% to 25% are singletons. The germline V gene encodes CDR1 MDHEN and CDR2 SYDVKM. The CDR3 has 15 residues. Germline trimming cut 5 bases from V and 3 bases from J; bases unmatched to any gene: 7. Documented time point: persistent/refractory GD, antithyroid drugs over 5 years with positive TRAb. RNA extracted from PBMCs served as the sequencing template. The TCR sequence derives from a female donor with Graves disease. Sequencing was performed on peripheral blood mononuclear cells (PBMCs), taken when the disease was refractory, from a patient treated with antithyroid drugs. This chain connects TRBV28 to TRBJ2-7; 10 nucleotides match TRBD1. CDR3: CASSPRTGGNYEQYF. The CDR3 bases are TGTGCCAGCAGTCCCCGGACAGGGGGGAACTACGAGCAGTACTTC.